This T cell receptor (beta chain) was recorded in a study of blood T cell repertoires in COVID-19. Measured with immunoSEQ multiplex PCR; TCRdb has only the in-frame clones, and not every one. The sample lists 350,000 to 450,000 clones, roughly four fifths occurring once. V lost 2 bases to trimming and J lost 1 base; unmatched junction nucleotides: 7. This CDR3 is 16 amino acids long. In germline, CDR1 is LGHNA, CDR2 YNFKEQ. This sequence originates from a woman in her 50s who had recovered from COVID-19. Sequencing was done on a sample of PBMCs or T cells enriched from blood (not recorded which). V usage is TRBV4-2 and J usage is TRBJ1-2; 7 positions agree with TRBD1. The CDR3 nucleotides read TGTGCCAGCAGCCAACTTCCGGGACAGAATAACTATGGCTACACCTTC. Protein product: CASSQLPGQNNYGYTF.